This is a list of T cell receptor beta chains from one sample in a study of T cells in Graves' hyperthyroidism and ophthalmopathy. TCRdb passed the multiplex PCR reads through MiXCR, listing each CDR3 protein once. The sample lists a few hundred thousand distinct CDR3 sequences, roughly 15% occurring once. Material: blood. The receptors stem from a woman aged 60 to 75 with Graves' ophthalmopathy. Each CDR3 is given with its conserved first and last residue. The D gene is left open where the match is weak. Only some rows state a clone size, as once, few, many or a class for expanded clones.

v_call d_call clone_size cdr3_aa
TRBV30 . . CAWSATVYLTDTQYF
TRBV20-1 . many CSARVLGTDTQYF
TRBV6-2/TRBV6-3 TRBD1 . CASRTTGLAKNIQYF
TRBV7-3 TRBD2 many CASSSQTGLAGNEQFF
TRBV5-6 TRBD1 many CASSWTGLNGYTF
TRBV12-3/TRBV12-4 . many CASSMSHEQYF
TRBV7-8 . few CASRYESISTDTQYF
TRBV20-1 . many CSARAIPPRWTQYF
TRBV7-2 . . CASSLAGFAGNTIYF
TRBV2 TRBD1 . CASSVGQMSYEQYF
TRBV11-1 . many CASSLETVYEQYF
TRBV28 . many CASHRAPEQYF
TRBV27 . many CASSRTNGAEYF
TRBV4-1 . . CASSFEPSYEQYF
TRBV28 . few CASRGEDNSPLHF
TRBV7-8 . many CASSLAGSRSGETQYF
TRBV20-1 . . CSASFVYGDEQFF
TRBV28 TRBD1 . CASSSTGGPTYEQYF
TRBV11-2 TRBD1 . CASSGQAFQIEQFF
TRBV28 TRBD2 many CASSTPGLAGMDEQFF
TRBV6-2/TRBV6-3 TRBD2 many CASSYSILAETPFSEQFF
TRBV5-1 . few CASSSFGALQETQYF
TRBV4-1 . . CASSQVGKGPRDSPLHF
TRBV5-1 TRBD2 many CASSLEAGGDYNEQFF
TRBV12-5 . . CASGMDSLYGYTF
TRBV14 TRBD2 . CASSQRSGRYYEQYF
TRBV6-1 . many CASSLGLNTGELFF
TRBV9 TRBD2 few CASSVGSGSSYNEQFF
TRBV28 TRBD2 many CASRAHSKRGRNYEQYF
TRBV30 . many CAWIGQNTEAFF
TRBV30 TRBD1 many CAWNTEGAREQYF
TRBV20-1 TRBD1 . CSARASGGLLYEQCF
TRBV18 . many CASSPSQGTNEKLFF
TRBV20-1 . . CSSRRGPHQPQHF
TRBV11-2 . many CASSLVDGLEQYF
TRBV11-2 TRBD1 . CASRGQAYEQYF
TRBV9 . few CASSGGGVTGELFF
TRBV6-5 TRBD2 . CASSYPLTSGITDTQYF
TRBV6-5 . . CASSYRLGQVNNSPLHF